The clone carrying this T cell receptor (beta chain) came up many times. No antigen is known for it. The sample originates from a study of T cell repertoires in cytomegalovirus infection. Across the study: CMV infection together with matching HLA type was indicated by public TCR beta signatures. Study outcomes and limitations: Carriers of CMV plus the relevant HLA were identified by cumulative public TCR beta family frequency. Predominance within the ex vivo response was attributable to HLA-C-restricted CMV-specific TCR beta clonotypes.

TCRdb reanalysed the reads using MiXCR and keeps one entry per CDR3 protein. The sample yields 49,000 or so distinct CDR3 sequences, under 20% seen once. The source material was CD8+ T cells from cultured PBMCs, sampled from culture after CMV antigen stimulation. The TCR comes from a human donor in good health (CMV status not recorded). Some clones in this sample may be carry-over from other donors' samples.

Here the CDR3 reads CASSSLGGAGWWYF. The CDR3 DNA sequence: TGTGCCAGCAGCTCGCTGGGAGGAGCAGGCTGGTGGTACTTC. The chain employs TRBV7-2 and TRBJ2-4, with TRBD2 as a possible D gene (6 bases). The germline V gene has CDR1 SGHTA and CDR2 FQGNSA. The CDR3 covers 14 residues. Trimming shortened V by 4 bases and J by 15 bases, and 22 bases separated the two germline ends.